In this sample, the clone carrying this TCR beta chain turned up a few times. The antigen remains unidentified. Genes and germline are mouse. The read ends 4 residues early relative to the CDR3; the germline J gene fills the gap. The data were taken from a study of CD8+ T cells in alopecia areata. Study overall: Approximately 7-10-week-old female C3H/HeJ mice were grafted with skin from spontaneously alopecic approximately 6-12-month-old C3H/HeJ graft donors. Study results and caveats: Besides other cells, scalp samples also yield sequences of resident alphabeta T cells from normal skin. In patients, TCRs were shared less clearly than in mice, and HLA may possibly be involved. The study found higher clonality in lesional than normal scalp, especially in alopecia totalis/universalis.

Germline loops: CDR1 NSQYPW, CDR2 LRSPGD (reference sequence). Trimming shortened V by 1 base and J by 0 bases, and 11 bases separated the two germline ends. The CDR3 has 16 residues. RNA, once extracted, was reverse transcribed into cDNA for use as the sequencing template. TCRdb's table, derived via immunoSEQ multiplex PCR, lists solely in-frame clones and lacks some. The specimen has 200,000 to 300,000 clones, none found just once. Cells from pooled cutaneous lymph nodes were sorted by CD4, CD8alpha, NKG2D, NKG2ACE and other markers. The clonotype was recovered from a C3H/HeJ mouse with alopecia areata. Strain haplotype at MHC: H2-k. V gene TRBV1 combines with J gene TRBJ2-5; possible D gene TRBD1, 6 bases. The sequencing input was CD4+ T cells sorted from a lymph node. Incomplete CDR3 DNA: TGCACCTGCAGTGCAGGAGGACAGCCTAACCAAGAC. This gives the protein CTCSAGGQPNQD. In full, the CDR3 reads CTCSAGGQPNQDTQYF.